This is a list of T cell receptor beta chains from one sample in a study of OX40 agonist ivuxolimab in advanced cancers. The assay was immunoSEQ multiplex PCR, and TCRdb's table has in-frame clones only and misses some. The sample comprises some 74,000 clones, roughly 82% of which are singletons, and approximately 6.9% rests with the top ten. This material consisted of CD4+ or CD8+ T cells sorted from blood, taken in a trial of the OX40 agonist ivuxolimab. The receptors stem from an adult with an advanced solid tumor such as melanoma, head and neck, liver or kidney cancer. The CDR3 runs from the conserved cysteine through the conserved F or W. Fields, in order: J gene, clone size, D gene, V gene, CDR3 DNA, CDR3 protein. D genes are given only for firm matches. Expanded clones are given a class, and other clones once, few, many or no size at all.

TRBJ2-7 | NA | NA | TRBV10-3 | TGTGCCGCACAGGGAAACTACGAGCAGTACTTC | CAAQGNYEQYF
TRBJ1-5 | NA | NA | TRBV21-1 | TGTGCCAGCAGCCTTGGGACAGGGGGCAATCAGCCCCAGCATTTT | CASSLGTGGNQPQHF
TRBJ2-2 | NA | NA | TRBV7-3 | TGTGCCAGCAGCCCTACTCGGGCTAGGGGGAACACCGGGGAGCTGTTTTTT | CASSPTRARGNTGELFF
TRBJ1-6 | NA | NA | TRBV18 | TGTGCCAGCTCCCGGGCCATTCCGAGTGCACCCCTCCACTTT | CASSRAIPSAPLHF
TRBJ1-2 | NA | NA | TRBV11-3 | TGTGCCAGCAGCTCCGATTCAGGTCGGGGCTATGGCTACACCTTC | CASSSDSGRGYGYTF
TRBJ2-2 | NA | TRBD1 | TRBV19 | TGTGCCAGTCAGACAGGGGATACCACCGGGGAGCTGTTTTTT | CASQTGDTTGELFF
TRBJ2-4 | NA | NA | TRBV19 | TGTGCCAGTAGCATATGGACTACCCGAGCCAAAAACATTCAGTACTTC | CASSIWTTRAKNIQYF
TRBJ1-1 | NA | NA | TRBV6-6 | TGTGCCAGCTGGCCCCCTCCCGGGACCCCCAACACTGAAGCTTTCTTT | CASWPPPGTPNTEAFF
TRBJ1-2 | NA | NA | TRBV27 | TGTGCCAGCTCTTCCCCATTGGTCGGGGGCTACACCTTC | CASSSPLVGGYTF
TRBJ1-1 | NA | TRBD1 | TRBV29-1 | TGCAGCGTTGAAAGGGACAGATACACTGAAGCTTTCTTT | CSVERDRYTEAFF
TRBJ1-3 | once | TRBD1 | TRBV30 | TGTGCCTGGAGTGCCCCGGGGACAGGGATTGGAAACACCATATATTTT | CAWSAPGTGIGNTIYF
TRBJ2-5 | NA | NA | TRBV11-1 | TGTGCCAGCAGCTTACCCCAGGGTACCCCAGAGACCCAGTACTTC | CASSLPQGTPETQYF
TRBJ2-5 | NA | NA | TRBV9 | TGTGCCAGCAGCCCCACTGGGACGGAAGAGACCCAGTACTTC | CASSPTGTEETQYF
TRBJ1-1 | NA | NA | TRBV29-1 | TGCAGCGTCGAGGCGCCCCTCTTGAACACTGAAGCTTTCTTT | CSVEAPLLNTEAFF
TRBJ2-3 | NA | NA | TRBV25-1 | TGTGCCAGCAGTTTCACAGATACGCAGTATTTT | CASSFTDTQYF
TRBJ2-7 | NA | NA | TRBV6-6 | TGTGCCAGCAGGGACGACAGTTCTGGAATGTACGAGCAGTACTTC | CASRDDSSGMYEQYF
TRBJ2-7 | NA | NA | TRBV9 | TGTGCCAGCAGCGTAGGGAGGGGCGACGAGCAGTACTTC | CASSVGRGDEQYF
TRBJ1-1 | NA | NA | TRBV14 | TGTGCCAGCAGCCAAGCAGGCATGAACACTGAAGCTTTCTTT | CASSQAGMNTEAFF
TRBJ2-7 | NA | TRBD2 | TRBV7-2 | TGTGCCAGCAGGAGCGCGGGAGTACCCTACGAGCAGTACTTC | CASRSAGVPYEQYF
TRBJ1-2 | once | NA | TRBV19 | TGTGCCAGTAGGGTAGACCGGAACTACTATGGCTACACCTTC | CASRVDRNYYGYTF
TRBJ1-5 | NA | NA | TRBV15 | TGTGCCACCAGCAGAGATACGGGGGTCAATCAGCCCCAGCATTTT | CATSRDTGVNQPQHF
TRBJ1-3 | NA | NA | TRBV7-9 | TGTGCCAGCAGCTCAGAAGGGGAACCGACCATATATTTT | CASSSEGEPTIYF
TRBJ1-2 | once | NA | TRBV30 | TGTGCCTGGAGTGAGAGAGGGACGTACGGCTACACCTTC | CAWSERGTYGYTF
TRBJ1-1 | NA | TRBD1 | TRBV30 | TGTGCCTGGAGTCGGATGACAGGGGTCACTGAAGCTTTCTTT | CAWSRMTGVTEAFF
TRBJ2-2 | few | TRBD2 | TRBV19 | TGTGCCAGTAGTATGAGGGGACTAGCGGGGGCCAGAAACACCGGGGAGCTGTTTTTT | CASSMRGLAGARNTGELFF
TRBJ2-2 | once | NA | TRBV30 | TGTGCCTCCAAACGGGCCGGGGAGCTGTTTTTT | CASKRAGELFF
TRBJ1-3 | NA | NA | TRBV7-6 | TGTGCCAGCAGCTTAGGAGTAGCCCACGCGAGCGGAAACACCATATATTTT | CASSLGVAHASGNTIYF
TRBJ1-4 | NA | NA | TRBV6-6 | TGTGCCAGCAGTTCAAACGAAAAACTGTTTTTT | CASSSNEKLFF
TRBJ1-5 | NA | NA | TRBV19 | TGTGCCAGTAGTATAAGTTGGGGAGGCAATCAGCCCCAGCATTTT | CASSISWGGNQPQHF